This entry lists 10 T cell receptor beta chains sequenced from one sample in a study of T cell responses to AZD1222 COVID-19 vaccine. Clones were sequenced by immunoSEQ multiplex PCR, and TCRdb holds only the in-frame ones, with some missing. Of 100,000 to 150,000 clones in the sample, just over 90% were seen once. Sample: peripheral blood, taken on day 0 of AZD1222 vaccination. The receptor set was obtained from an adult in good health.

The CDR3 sequence: CASSQTGQEDYEQYF. CDR3 sequence (DNA): TGCGCCAGCAGCCAGACGGGACAGGAGGACTACGAGCAGTACTTC. V and J are TRBV4-3 and TRBJ2-7, with 8 bases identical to TRBD1. The CDR3 sequence is 15 residues long. Trimming took 3 bases from V and 3 from J; bases not matched to a gene: 7. Germline V gives CDR1 LGHNA, CDR2 YSLEER.

The chain joins TRBV19 to TRBJ1-5, with D maybe TRBD1 (5 bases). Trimming took 0 bases from V and 9 from J, leaving 18 bases between them. From germline, CDR1 is LNHDA and CDR2 SQIVND (reference sequence). CDR3 size: 16 residues. CDR3 coding DNA: TGTGCCAGTAGTATAGAGACCGGGACCGGTGGACGGCCCCAGCATTTT. It is translated as CASSIETGTGGRPQHF.

The V and J genes are TRBV18 and TRBJ1-5; no clear D. The V end was cut by 1 base, the J end by 0 bases, with 4 bases between. Germline CDR1 and CDR2: KGHSH and LQKENI. The CDR3 runs 14 residues. The CDR3 coding sequence is TGTGCCAGCTCACCACGTTATAGCAATCAGCCCCAGCATTTT. Its translation: CASSPRYSNQPQHF.

The V and J genes are TRBV2 and TRBJ1-2; 10 bases are a match to TRBD1. Trimming at V came to 9 bases and at J to 6 bases, leaving 4 bases not matched to a gene. The CDR3 sequence is 12 residues long. Germline V CDR1 and CDR2: SNHLY, FYNNEI. As DNA, the CDR3 is TGTGCCAGTAGACAGGGGGCGCATGGCTACACCTTC. The encoded protein is CASRQGAHGYTF.

The chain uses TRBV29-1 and TRBJ2-5, with TRBD2 as a possible D gene (6 bases). CDR3 size: 11 residues. Germline values: CDR1 SQVTM, CDR2 ANQGSEA. The CDR3: CSGVGGETQYF. CDR3 in DNA: TGCAGTGGCGTGGGGGGAGAGACCCAGTACTTC.

In this sample, this clone turned up a few times. The CDR3 loop is CASSPEPGPYIPYEQYF. In DNA form, the CDR3 reads TGTGCCAGCAGCCCCGAGCCAGGACCTTATATTCCCTACGAGCAGTACTTC. This sequence joins TRBV11-3 and TRBJ2-7; D ambiguous. Trimming stripped 5 bases from V and 2 bases from J, with 22 bases between. The V gene's germline CDR1 is SGHNT and CDR2 YENEEA. The CDR3 totals 17 residues.

The chain links TRBV27 to TRBJ1-4; D might be TRBD1 (5 bases). V lost 2 bases, J lost 4 bases, and 11 bases lay in between. Germline V gene sequence: CDR1 MNHEY, CDR2 SMNVEV (reference sequence). The CDR3 is made up of 15 amino acids. CDR3 nucleotides: TGTGCCAGCAGTTTAATTCCAGGGAGTAATGAAAAACTGTTTTTT. Protein sequence: CASSLIPGSNEKLFF.

V is TRBV9 and J is TRBJ1-6; 12 nucleotides line up with TRBD1. The junction had 5 bases not matched to a gene; V was cut back by 0 bases and J by 7 bases. Germline V gives CDR1 SGDLS, CDR2 YYNGEE. The CDR3 spans 17 residues. The CDR3 region is CASSVATGTGGNSPLHF. CDR3 DNA sequence: TGTGCCAGCAGCGTAGCTACAGGGACAGGGGGCAATTCACCCCTCCACTTT.

This chain joins TRBV2 and TRBJ2-5, with D unresolved. The CDR3 contains 10 residues. Germline V gene lookup returns CDR1 SNHLY and CDR2 FYNNEI. Trimming took off 7 bases at V and 5 bases at J, with 5 bases between the two ends. CDR3 DNA sequence: TGTGCCAGCATGCTGGAGACCCAGTACTTC. As protein: CASMLETQYF.

This clone was detected once. The chain couples TRBV19 to TRBJ1-2, with a weak D call TRBD1 (6 bases). The CDR3 runs 12 residues. Trimming pared 6 bases from V and 13 bases from J, leaving 18 bases between. The V gene's germline CDR1 is LNHDA and CDR2 SQIVND (reference sequence). The CDR3 bases are TGTGCCAGTAGCCCACCACAGGGCGCTTTCACCTTC. Translated, it gives CASSPPQGAFTF.